This TCR beta chain stems from a study of blood T cell repertoires in COVID-19. Resolution of symptoms, clearance, or two negative PCRs was present in recovered Cohort 3 donors. From germline, CDR1 is SGHDT and CDR2 YYEEEE. V was clipped by 4 bases and J by 3 bases; unmatched bases: 9. The CDR3 runs to 15 residues. TCRdb's table, derived via immunoSEQ multiplex PCR, lists solely in-frame clones and lacks some. Of a few hundred thousand clones listed, under 90% are singletons. The source material was PBMCs or T cells enriched from blood (not recorded which). The origin of this receptor is a man aged 40-49 years who had recovered from COVID-19. The chain employs TRBV5-6 and TRBJ2-7; 8 bases are shared with TRBD2. CDR3 nucleotides: TGTGCCAGCAGCGCCCCGGGACTAGGGAACTACGAGCAGTACTTC. This translates into CASSAPGLGNYEQYF.